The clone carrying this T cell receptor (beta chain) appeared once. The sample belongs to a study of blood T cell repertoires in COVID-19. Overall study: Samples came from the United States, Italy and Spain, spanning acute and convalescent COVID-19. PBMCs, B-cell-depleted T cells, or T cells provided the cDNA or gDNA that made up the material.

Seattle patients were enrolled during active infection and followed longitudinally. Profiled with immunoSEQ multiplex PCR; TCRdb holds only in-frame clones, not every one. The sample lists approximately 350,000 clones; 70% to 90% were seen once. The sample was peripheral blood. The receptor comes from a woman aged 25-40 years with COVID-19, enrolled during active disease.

The CDR3 DNA reads TGCGCCAGCAGCCAAGAGGGGACAGCCCGAAACACCATATATTTT. Amino acid sequence: CASSQEGTARNTIYF. J is TRBJ1-3 and V is TRBV4-1; 7 nucleotides line up with TRBD1. V dropped 0 bases and J dropped 5; count of bases not matched to a gene: 4. The CDR3 length is 15 residues. In germline, CDR1 is MGHRA, CDR2 YSYEKL.